This TCR beta chain was found in a study of blood T cell repertoires in COVID-19. Study-wide background: Collection of acute and convalescent COVID-19 samples took place in the United States, Italy and Spain. The cDNA or gDNA used as material had been derived from T cells, B-cell-depleted T cells, or PBMCs.

Germline assignment: CDR1 KGHSH and CDR2 LQKENI. This CDR3 is 13 amino acids long. The ends were cut back, 4 bases at V and 1 base at J, with 7 bases in the middle. Data came from immunoSEQ multiplex PCR; TCRdb stores just in-frame clones and leaves some out. This table has 250,000 or so clones, 70% to 85% appearing once. This chain joins TRBV18 and TRBJ1-2; the D gene is possibly TRBD1 (6 bases). This clonotype was sampled from a woman of 80 years or more with acute or convalescent COVID-19. Sequenced: peripheral blood. Written as DNA, the CDR3 is TGTGCCAGCTCACTGGACAGTAACTATGGCTACACCTTC. Encoded protein: CASSLDSNYGYTF. The entire variable domain, with the rest obtained from reference TRBV18 and TRBJ1-2, is as follows: NAGVMQNPRHLVRRRGQEARLRCSPMKGHSHVYWYRQLPEEGLKFMVYLQKENIIDESGMPKERFSAEFPKEGPSILRIQQVVRGDSAAYFCASSLDSNYGYTFGSGTRLTVV.